These 20 T cell receptor beta chains were all obtained from the same sample, sequenced in a study of blood T cells in healthy people across ages. A second PCR of roughly 6 to 12 cycles used a sample-barcoded 5' primer and a J-beta primer mix. TCRdb recomputed calls from the 5' RACE reads with MiXCR, one row per CDR3 protein. This table has about 1,400,000 distinct CDR3 sequences, around 42% appearing once. The specimen sequenced was blood. The receptor set was obtained from a woman younger than 35 in good health.

J is TRBJ2-2 and V is TRBV4-2; TRBD1 matches 8 bases. J was trimmed by 0 bases and V by 1 base; bases with no gene match: 7. The length of the CDR3 is 18 residues. Per the germline V gene, CDR1 is LGHNA and CDR2 is YNFKEQ. In DNA form, the CDR3 reads TGTGCCAGCAGCCAAGGCGGGGCAGGGGGCGCGAACACCGGGGAGCTGTTTTTT. Protein product: CASSQGGAGGANTGELFF.

This clonotype came up a few times. This rearrangement joins TRBV3-1 to TRBJ2-5; 10 positions match TRBD2. From germline, CDR1 is LGHDT and CDR2 YNNKEL (reference sequence). CDR3 length equals 16 residues. The ends lost 4 bases at V and 11 bases at J; junction bases unmatched: 16. CDR3 residues: CASSLGTSALLREQYF. CDR3 coding DNA: TGTGCCAGCAGCCTCGGGACTAGCGCGCTTCTGCGGGAGCAGTACTTC.

This clonotype was seen a few times. The chain joins TRBV6-5 to TRBJ2-3; 11 bases are shared with TRBD1. V was pared by 4 bases and J by 4 bases, with 10 bases of the junction left unmatched. The germline V gene encodes CDR1 MNHEY and CDR2 SVGAGI. The CDR3 is 17 amino acids. The CDR3 sequence: CASSSLDRGRGADTQYF. CDR3 nucleotides: TGTGCCAGCAGTTCCCTGGACAGGGGGCGTGGGGCAGATACGCAGTATTTT.

This clonotype occurred a few times. The chain couples TRBV30 to TRBJ1-3; TRBD1 is a possible D gene (5 bases). Deletions cut 3 bases from V and 2 bases from J, with 8 bases between. This CDR3 is 13 amino acids long. Germline loops: CDR1 GTSNPN, CDR2 SVGIG (reference sequence). CDR3 DNA: TGTGCCTGGAGCCTAGGGGCTGGAAACACCATATATTTT. Protein product: CAWSLGAGNTIYF.

The V and J genes are TRBV7-9 and TRBJ2-5, with no clear D. The CDR3 covers 14 residues. Trimming stripped 5 bases from V and 1 base from J, with 11 bases between. CDR1 and CDR2 from the germline V gene are SEHNR and FQNEAQ (reference sequence). The CDR3 DNA sequence: TGTGCCAGCAGCCCCCCGGCGGCCCAAGAGACCCAGTACTTC. Its translation: CASSPPAAQETQYF.

This clonotype was observed a few times. This chain links TRBV12-3 or TRBV12-4 with TRBJ1-2; D ambiguous. V shed 5 bases and J shed 0 bases, with 13 bases lying between them. The CDR3 runs 15 residues. The CDR3 DNA is TGTGCCAGCAGTCCCGGCGCATCGTCTAACTATGGCTACACCTTC. It translates to CASSPGASSNYGYTF.

The V gene is TRBV7-2, the J gene TRBJ1-2; D unclear. This CDR3 is 15 amino acids long. From germline, CDR1 is SGHTA and CDR2 FQGNSA. V lost 4 bases and J 5 bases, leaving 17 bases between the germline ends. CDR3 bases: TGTGCCAGCAGCTCTCCGGGCCATAAGAGGTATGGCTACACCTTC. This sequence encodes CASSSPGHKRYGYTF.

This clonotype was seen many times. The chain's CDR3 is CASSWLAGMDEQFF. CDR3 DNA sequence: TGCGCCAGCAGTTGGTTAGCGGGAATGGATGAGCAGTTCTTC. V gene TRBV5-1 combines with J gene TRBJ2-1, with 8 nucleotides matching TRBD2. The V gene end was trimmed by 5 bases and the J gene end by 8 bases; junction bases not matched to a gene: 9. This CDR3 contains 14 residues. Per germline, CDR1 SGHRS and CDR2 YFSETQ.

This clonotype was counted only a few times. The chain carries TRBV7-2 and TRBJ1-4; 7 positions agree with TRBD1. The CDR3 has 16 residues. J gave up 4 bases and V 1 base, and 6 bases lay outside the gene matches. Germline assignment: CDR1 SGHTA and CDR2 FQGNSA. The CDR3 DNA follows: TGTGCCAGCAGCTTAGTAGGGGACAGATATAATGAAAAACTGTTTTTT. Its translation is CASSLVGDRYNEKLFF.

This clonotype was seen more than once but under ten times. V usage is TRBV7-9 and J usage is TRBJ2-1; D remains unclear. The CDR3 length is 8 residues. Germline CDR1 SEHNR, CDR2 FQNEAQ (reference sequence). Trimming stripped 3 bases from V and 14 bases from J, with 2 bases between. The CDR3 is CASSLEFF. The CDR3 DNA sequence: TGTGCCAGCAGCTTGGAGTTCTTC.

This clonotype was seen only a few times. V gene TRBV27 combines with J gene TRBJ2-7, with D tentatively TRBD1 (6 bases). Trimming left V 5 bases short and J 2 bases short, with 13 bases between. This CDR3 is built from 14 residues. CDR1 and CDR2 (germline): MNHEY, SMNVEV (reference sequence). In DNA form, the CDR3 reads TGTGCCAGCAGTCGGTGTGGGGGCACCTACGAGCAGTACTTC. Protein sequence: CASSRCGGTYEQYF.

This clonotype was seen a few times. The chain joins TRBV15 to TRBJ1-2, with a tentative D call TRBD1 (5 bases). Germline lookup yields CDR1 LNHNV and CDR2 YYDKDF (reference sequence). The CDR3 runs 15 residues. Between the trimmed V and J ends, which lost 1 base and 4 bases, there was a span of 13 bases. This CDR3 is CATSRVKGEAYGYTF. DNA of the CDR3: TGTGCCACCAGCAGAGTTAAAGGGGAAGCCTATGGCTACACCTTC. The whole variable domain, remainder taken from reference TRBV15 and TRBJ1-2, is DAMVIQNPRYQVTQFGKPVTLSCSQTLNHNVMYWYQQKSSQAPKLLFHYYDKDFNNEADTPDNFQSRRPNTSFCFLDIRSPGLGDTAMYLCATSRVKGEAYGYTFGSGTRLTVV.

With respect to this clonotype: A far larger clone is one nucleotide away, so this likely arose from a read error. The chain links TRBV2 to TRBJ2-4, with D unresolved. The DNA matches TRBJ2-7 better at its end, which makes the J call doubtful. Germline V gives CDR1 SNHLY, CDR2 FYNNEI. The CDR3 sequence is 12 residues long. This CDR3 reads CASSEQAYEQYF. In DNA, the CDR3 is TGTGCCAGCAGTGAACAGGCCTACGAGCAGTACTTC.

This sequence joins TRBV20-1 and TRBJ2-3, with 10 nucleotides matching TRBD2. V lost 4 bases and J lost 6; bases outside the gene matches: 10. Per the germline V gene, CDR1 is DFQATT and CDR2 is SNEGSKA (reference sequence). The CDR3 spans 15 residues. CDR3 in amino acids: CSAIKREGRYDTQYF. The CDR3 DNA reads TGCAGTGCTATTAAGCGGGAGGGAAGATACGATACGCAGTATTTT.

This clonotype was seen more than once but under ten times. V and J are TRBV20-1 and TRBJ2-3; D might be TRBD2 (6 bases). CDR1 is DFQATT, CDR2 SNEGSKA, per germline (reference sequence). This CDR3 comprises 17 residues. V lost 4 bases to trimming and J lost 3 bases, with 23 bases between them. The CDR3 reads CSAKSGFAGRRTDTQYF. CDR3 coding DNA: TGCAGTGCTAAATCGGGGTTTGCTGGGAGGAGAACAGATACGCAGTATTTT.

This sequence joins TRBV20-1 and TRBJ2-1; D uncertain. Per the germline V gene, CDR1 is DFQATT and CDR2 is SNEGSKA (reference sequence). Trimming stripped 3 bases from V and 8 bases from J, with 14 bases between. The CDR3 contains 13 residues. The CDR3 protein is CSARGSRPDEQFF. CDR3 bases: TGCAGTGCTAGGGGGTCTAGACCGGATGAGCAGTTCTTC.

This clonotype was seen just once. V usage is TRBV4-2 and J usage is TRBJ2-1; 11 bases fit TRBD2. Germline V gives CDR1 LGHNA, CDR2 YNFKEQ. This CDR3 has 20 amino acids. V lost 1 base to trimming and J lost 4 bases; unmatched junction nucleotides: 15. CDR3 bases: TGTGCCAGCAGCCAAGGTGCAGGGCCGATGACTAGCGGGGTTTACAATGAGCAGTTCTTC. This codes for CASSQGAGPMTSGVYNEQFF.

This clonotype was recorded only once. The gene calls are TRBV15 and TRBJ2-2, with 7 bases identical to TRBD2. The CDR3 extends over 16 amino acids. V gave up 1 base and J gave up 3 bases; unmatched junction bases: 5. Germline values: CDR1 LNHNV, CDR2 YYDKDF (reference sequence). The CDR3 coding sequence is TGTGCCACCAGCAGAGTGGGTAGCGGGTACACCGGGGAGCTGTTTTTT. Amino acid sequence: CATSRVGSGYTGELFF. The variable domain in full, completed from reference TRBV15 and TRBJ2-2, reads DAMVIQNPRYQVTQFGKPVTLSCSQTLNHNVMYWYQQKSSQAPKLLFHYYDKDFNNEADTPDNFQSRRPNTSFCFLDIRSPGLGDTAMYLCATSRVGSGYTGELFFGEGSRLTVL.

This clonotype was observed a handful of times. The CDR3 bases are TGCAGTGCTAGACCCCCCTCCGGGGAGAACTATGGCTACACCTTC. Its translation: CSARPPSGENYGYTF. The chain recombines TRBV20-1 with TRBJ1-2; D unresolved. Per germline, CDR1 DFQATT and CDR2 SNEGSKA (reference sequence). The CDR3 has 15 residues. With 2 bases removed from V and 2 bases from J, the gap between germline ends came to 15 bases.

This clonotype was found a few times. The CDR3 bases are TGTGCCAGCAGACCTAGCGGGGTGGCCACAGATACGCAGTATTTT. This sequence encodes CASRPSGVATDTQYF. The V and J genes are TRBV12-3 or TRBV12-4 and TRBJ2-3, with 9 bases matching TRBD2. The CDR3 length is 15 residues. The junction had 6 bases not matched to a gene; V was cut back by 6 bases and J by 2 bases.